The 13 T cell receptor beta chains in this list originate from one sample, sequenced in a study of blood T cell repertoires in COVID-19. Profiled with immunoSEQ multiplex PCR; TCRdb holds only in-frame clones, not every one. The table includes about 130,000 clones, around 86% detected once. Sequenced sample: PBMCs or T cells enriched from blood (not recorded which). These receptors all stem from a man aged 30 to 45 who had recovered from COVID-19.

This chain links TRBV30 with TRBJ2-3; D perhaps matches TRBD1 (5 bases). Germline loops: CDR1 GTSNPN, CDR2 SVGIG (reference sequence). The CDR3 loop spans 15 amino acids. The V and J ends lost 3 bases and 1 base respectively, with 14 bases between them. CDR3 DNA: TGTGCCTGGAGCTCGAACAGGCGACGCACAGATACGCAGTATTTT. Translation gives CAWSSNRRRTDTQYF. Based on the CDR3 plus reference TRBV30 and TRBJ2-3, the full variable domain is SQTIHQWPATLVQPVGSPLSLECTVEGTSNPNLYWYRQAAGRGLQLLFYSVGIGQISSEVPQNLSASRPQDRQFILSSKKLLLSDSGFYLCAWSSNRRRTDTQYFGPGTRLTVL.

The rearrangement uses TRBV5-6 and TRBJ2-1, with TRBD2 identical over 9 bases. This CDR3 has 15 residues. V gave up 0 bases and J gave up 8 bases; unmatched junction bases: 6. Per the germline V gene, CDR1 is SGHDT and CDR2 is YYEEEE. The CDR3 DNA reads as TGTGCCAGCAGCTTGGTTCTAGCGGGATCAGATGAGCAGTTCTTC. It yields the protein CASSLVLAGSDEQFF.

V usage is TRBV4-2 and J usage is TRBJ2-2; D is possibly TRBD2 (5 bases). CDR3 length: 18 residues. V was clipped by 0 bases and J by 6 bases, with 20 bases between them. CDR1 is LGHNA, CDR2 YNFKEQ, per germline. The CDR3 DNA reads TGTGCCAGCAGCCAAGAGGAAAGAGGGCTAGGATTCTCCGGGGAGCTGTTTTTT. Residues: CASSQEERGLGFSGELFF.

The V call is TRBV5-5, the J call TRBJ1-1; D gene uncertain. From germline, CDR1 is SGHKS and CDR2 YYEKEE (reference sequence). The V end lost 1 base, the J end lost 4 bases, and 11 bases lay between the germline ends. This CDR3 contains 14 residues. CDR3: CASSLFGESTEAFF. The CDR3 region has the DNA TGTGCCAGCAGCTTGTTCGGGGAGTCCACTGAAGCTTTCTTT.

This chain uses TRBV3-1 (or the pseudogene TRBV3-2) with TRBJ2-1, with 16 bases matching TRBD2. Germline CDR1 LGHDT, CDR2 YNNKEL (reference sequence). Unmatched junction bases numbered 13, after V lost 4 bases and J lost 13 bases. The CDR3 spans 17 residues. In nucleotides, the CDR3 is TGTGCCAGCAGCCCCCATCCCGGGACTAGCGGGGGGGCAGGACAGTTCTTC. Amino acids: CASSPHPGTSGGAGQFF.

This chain connects TRBV5-4 to TRBJ2-3; no reliable D call. This CDR3 is built from 12 residues. Trimming took off 4 bases at V and 2 bases at J, with 5 bases between the two ends. The germline V gene has CDR1 SGHNT and CDR2 YYREEE (reference sequence). For the CDR3, the DNA is TGTGCCAGCAGCCTAAACACAGATACGCAGTATTTT. This translates into CASSLNTDTQYF.

The rearrangement joins TRBV7-9 to TRBJ1-2; 7 bases match TRBD1. Unmatched junction bases numbered 13, after V lost 4 bases and J lost 8 bases. The CDR3 has 15 amino acids. CDR1 and CDR2 (germline): SEHNR, FQNEAQ (reference sequence). CDR3 region: CASSSSLQGLDGYTF. The CDR3 DNA follows: TGTGCCAGCAGCTCGTCCTTACAGGGGTTGGACGGCTACACCTTC.

V and J are TRBV6-5 and TRBJ2-7; D ambiguous. In germline, CDR1 is MNHEY, CDR2 SVGAGI. Trimming took 2 bases from V and 4 from J, leaving 15 bases between them. The CDR3 length is 15 residues. The CDR3: CASSYRSIPTYEQYF. DNA of the CDR3: TGTGCCAGCAGTTACCGGTCCATCCCAACTTACGAGCAGTACTTC.

The V call is TRBV11-3, the J call TRBJ1-1; 9 positions agree with TRBD1. This CDR3 is 15 amino acids long. Germline V CDR1 and CDR2: SGHNT, YENEEA. Trimming removed 1 base from V and 4 bases from J; junction bases left unmatched: 4. CDR3 protein: CASSLGTGEVTEAFF. In nucleotides, the CDR3 is TGTGCCAGCAGCTTAGGGACAGGGGAAGTCACTGAAGCTTTCTTT.

The rearrangement uses TRBV5-4 and TRBJ2-7, with 12 bases that match TRBD2. In germline, CDR1 is SGHNT, CDR2 YYREEE (reference sequence). V shed 0 bases and J 2 bases; nucleotides not matched to a gene: 0. CDR3 length equals 15 residues. The CDR3, as DNA: TGTGCCAGCAGCTTGGGACTAGCGGGAGCCTACGAGCAGTACTTC. Residues: CASSLGLAGAYEQYF.

The chain uses TRBV7-8 and TRBJ2-1; the D gene is possibly TRBD1 (5 bases). Looked up from germline, CDR1 is SGHVS and CDR2 is FQNEAQ. CDR3 length: 16 residues. The V end lost 4 bases, the J end lost 7 bases, and 20 bases lay between the germline ends. The CDR3 loop is CASSSRQAQVGNEQFF. CDR3 DNA sequence: TGTGCCAGCAGCTCCCGCCAGGCACAGGTTGGAAATGAGCAGTTCTTC.

The chain couples TRBV27 to TRBJ2-1, with 11 nucleotides matching TRBD2. This CDR3 is built from 16 residues. Trimming at V came to 5 bases and at J to 3 bases, leaving 6 bases not matched to a gene. Germline CDR1 MNHEY, CDR2 SMNVEV (reference sequence). The CDR3 DNA reads TGTGCCAGCAGTCCTCGACTAGCGGGATTCTACAATGAGCAGTTCTTC. Translation: CASSPRLAGFYNEQFF.

The chain uses TRBV25-1 and TRBJ2-1; 11 nucleotides match TRBD2. The CDR3 has 16 amino acids. V trimming: 3 bases; J trimming: 10 bases; junction bases outside the gene matches: 11. Per germline, CDR1 MGHDK and CDR2 SYGVNS. CDR3 sequence (DNA): TGTGCCAGCAGTGACCGTAGCGGGAGGGCCGACAGCGAGCAGTTCTTC. Its translation: CASSDRSGRADSEQFF.